This TCR beta chain was identified during a study of blood T cells in healthy people across ages. A second PCR, run for 7 to 11 cycles, used a sample-barcoded 5' primer plus a J-beta primer mix. TCRdb re-analysed the 5' RACE reads in MiXCR, keeping a single row per CDR3 protein. The data contain approximately 1.5 million distinct CDR3 sequences, approximately 39% of them singletons. CDR1 and CDR2 (germline): MGHRA, YSYEKL. The V end was cut by 1 base, the J end by 0 bases, with 8 bases between. This CDR3 has 15 residues. This receptor was obtained from a woman aged 18-29 years in good health. The sample was blood. This rearrangement joins TRBV4-1 to TRBJ2-3; D gene ambiguous. CDR3 residues: CASSQGEFSTDTQYF. The DNA for the CDR3 is TGCGCCAGCAGCCAAGGCGAATTCAGCACAGATACGCAGTATTTT.